This T cell receptor (beta chain) was captured in a study of blood T cells in healthy people across ages. Overall study findings and caveats: The study found more naive CD4+ cells and higher diversity in long-lived than aged donors. Any conclusive comparison of naive versus antigen-experienced cells was prevented by using unsorted PBMCs.

A sample-barcoded 5' primer and a J-beta primer mix were used in a second PCR of about 7 to 12 cycles. TCRdb re-called the 5' RACE reads through MiXCR, storing one row per CDR3 protein. This sample carries about 2 million distinct CDR3 sequences, roughly 49% of them seen once, and the ten largest clones take 2.1%. In regard to this clonotype: What it binds is not known.

Donors each provided about 10 milliliters of peripheral blood. The sample consisted of blood. The clonotype was recovered from a woman between 40 and 55 years old in good health.

In DNA form, the CDR3 reads TGCGCCAGCAGCTTGGACGGGGGGATCACCGGGGAGCTGTTTTTT. This gives the protein CASSLDGGITGELFF. The chain joins TRBV5-1 to TRBJ2-2, with TRBD2 identical over 7 bases. The CDR3 covers 15 residues. Germline CDR1 SGHRS, CDR2 YFSETQ. V was pared by 0 bases and J by 4 bases, with 3 bases of the junction left unmatched.